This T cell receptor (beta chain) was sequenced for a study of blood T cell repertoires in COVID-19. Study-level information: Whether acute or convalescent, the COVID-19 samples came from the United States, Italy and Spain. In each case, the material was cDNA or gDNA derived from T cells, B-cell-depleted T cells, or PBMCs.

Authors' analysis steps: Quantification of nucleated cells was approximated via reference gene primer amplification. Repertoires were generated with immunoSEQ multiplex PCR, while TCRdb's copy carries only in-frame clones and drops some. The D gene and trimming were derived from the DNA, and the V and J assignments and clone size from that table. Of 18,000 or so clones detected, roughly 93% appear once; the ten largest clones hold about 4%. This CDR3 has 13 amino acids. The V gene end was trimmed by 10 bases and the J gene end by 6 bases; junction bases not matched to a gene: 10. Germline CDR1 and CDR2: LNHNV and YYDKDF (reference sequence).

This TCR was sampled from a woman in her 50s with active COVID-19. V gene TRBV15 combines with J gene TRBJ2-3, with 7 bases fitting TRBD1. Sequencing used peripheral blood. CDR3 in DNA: TGTGCCATCCGGGGACAGCGTTCGGATACGCAGTATTTT. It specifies CAIRGQRSDTQYF.